The clone carrying this T cell receptor beta chain is classed as medium-sized. Its target is not known. BIOMED2 TRB-A/B primer pools were used in multiplex TRB PCR. TCRdb analysed the multiplex PCR reads with MiXCR anew, one entry per CDR3 protein. This table holds several thousand distinct CDR3 sequences, about 27% found once. CDR3 length: 15 amino acids. V was pared by 1 base and J by 9 bases, with 6 bases of the junction left unmatched. This sample is part of a study of T and B cells in COVID-19 patients. Study as a whole: Blood was sampled from COVID-19 patients who were either actively infected or recovered. The recovered patients had mostly mild to moderate COVID-19 with outpatient management. General study results and limits: No sequencing was yet done of CD4+, regulatory or CD8+ subsets, or of SARS-CoV-2-responsive or tetramer+ sorted cells. Patients with COVID-19 reportedly showed strongly skewed T cell receptor beta variable and joining gene usage.

Each TRB amplification used about 250-550 ng of genomic DNA from blood. The rearrangement uses TRBV12-3 or TRBV12-4 and TRBJ1-6, with 7 bases fitting TRBD1. Input material: blood. The origin of this receptor is a human donor with active COVID-19. The CDR3 sequence is CASSLVAGGSSPLHF. For the CDR3, the DNA is TGTGCCAGCAGTTTAGTTGCAGGGGGTAGTTCACCCCTCCACTTT.